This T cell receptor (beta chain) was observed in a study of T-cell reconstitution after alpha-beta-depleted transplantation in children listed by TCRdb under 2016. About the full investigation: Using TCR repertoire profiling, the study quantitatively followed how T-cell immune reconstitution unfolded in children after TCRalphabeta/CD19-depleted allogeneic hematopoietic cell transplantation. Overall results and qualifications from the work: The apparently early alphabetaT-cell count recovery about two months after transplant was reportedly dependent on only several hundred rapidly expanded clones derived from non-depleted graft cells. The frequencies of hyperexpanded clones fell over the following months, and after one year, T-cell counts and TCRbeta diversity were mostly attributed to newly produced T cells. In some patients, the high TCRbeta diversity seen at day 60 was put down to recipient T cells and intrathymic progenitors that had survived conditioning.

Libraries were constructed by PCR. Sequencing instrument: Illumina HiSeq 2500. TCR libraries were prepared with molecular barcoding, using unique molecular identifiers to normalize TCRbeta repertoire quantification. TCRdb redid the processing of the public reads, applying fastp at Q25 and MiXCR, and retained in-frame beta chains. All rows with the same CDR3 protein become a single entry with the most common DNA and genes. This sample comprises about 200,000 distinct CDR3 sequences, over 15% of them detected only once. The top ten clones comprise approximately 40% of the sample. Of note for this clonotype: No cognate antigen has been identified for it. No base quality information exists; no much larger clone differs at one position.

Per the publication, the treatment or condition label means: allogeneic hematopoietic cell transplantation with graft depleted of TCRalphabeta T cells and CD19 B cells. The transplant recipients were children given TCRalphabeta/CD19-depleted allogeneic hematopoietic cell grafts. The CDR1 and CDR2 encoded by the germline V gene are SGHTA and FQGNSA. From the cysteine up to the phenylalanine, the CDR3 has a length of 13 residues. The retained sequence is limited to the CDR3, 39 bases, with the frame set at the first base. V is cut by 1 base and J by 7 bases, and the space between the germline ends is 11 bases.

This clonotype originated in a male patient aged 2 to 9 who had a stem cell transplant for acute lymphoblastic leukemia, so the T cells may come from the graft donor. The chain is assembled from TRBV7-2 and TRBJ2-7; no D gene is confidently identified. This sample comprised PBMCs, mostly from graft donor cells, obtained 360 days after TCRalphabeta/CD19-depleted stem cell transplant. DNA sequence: TGTGCCAGCAGCTTAGGCTTCATGGGGGAGCAGTACTTC. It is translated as CASSLGFMGEQYF.